A selection of T cell receptor beta chains follows, all from one sample in a study of CD8 T cells in ankylosing spondylitis. TCRdb re-analysed the 5' RACE reads in MiXCR, keeping a single row per CDR3 protein. There are 150,000 or so distinct CDR3 sequences in the sample; around a third occur only once, and 6% lies in the top ten. The sequencing sample was made of synovial fluid, either unsorted or a sorted T cell fraction (not recorded which). All receptors derive from a male donor with ankylosing spondylitis. CDR3s include the opening cysteine and the closing phenylalanine or tryptophan. A D gene is named only where the DNA matches it firmly. Where a row states a size, it is once, few, many or the class of an expanded clone; other rows omit it.

cdr3_aa cdr3_nt clone_size d_call j_call v_call
CASSLTSGTDTQYF TGTGCCAGCAGTTTGACTAGCGGCACAGATACGCAGTATTTT few TRBD2 TRBJ2-3 TRBV6-2/TRBV6-3
CASSQDTGEEAFF TGTGCCAGCAGCCAAGATACTGGGGAGGAAGCTTTCTTT few - TRBJ1-1 TRBV4-2
CASAQREGLSYEQYF TGTGCCAGCGCCCAGCGGGAGGGCCTATCCTACGAGCAGTACTTC - TRBD2 TRBJ2-7 TRBV2
CASSFWTASYNEQFF TGTGCCAGCAGTTTCTGGACAGCCTCATACAATGAGCAGTTCTTC - - TRBJ2-1 TRBV12-3/TRBV12-4
CASSRRGSYTF TGTGCCAGCAGTCGCAGGGGTAGCTACACCTTC - - TRBJ1-2 TRBV12-3/TRBV12-4
CASTPSLGVAARTGELFF TGTGCCAGCACCCCTTCATTAGGGGTAGCGGCGAGAACCGGGGAGCTGTTTTTT - - TRBJ2-2 TRBV12-3/TRBV12-4
CSVELLGDTEAFF TGCAGCGTTGAACTCCTTGGGGACACTGAAGCTTTCTTT - - TRBJ1-1 TRBV29-1
CASTGAFMETQYF TGCGCCAGCACCGGGGCTTTTATGGAGACCCAGTACTTC many - TRBJ2-5 TRBV5-1
CASSQFRPPEAFF TGTGCCAGCAGCCAATTTCGGCCCCCCGAAGCTTTCTTT - - TRBJ1-1 TRBV3-1
CATKGGQGPGELFF TGTGCCACCAAGGGGGGACAGGGGCCCGGGGAGCTGTTTTTT - TRBD1 TRBJ2-2 TRBV24-1
CASSEEVTGIGEKLFF TGTGCCAGCAGTGAAGAGGTCACAGGGATAGGGGAAAAACTGTTTTTT few - TRBJ1-4 TRBV6-1
CASSLYRDLEAFF TGCGCCAGCAGCTTGTACCGGGACCTTGAAGCTTTCTTT many - TRBJ1-1 TRBV5-1
CASSQPRDTQYF TGTGCCAGCAGCCAACCTCGGGATACGCAGTATTTT - - TRBJ2-3 TRBV28
CASSFLQAGANRQTQYF TGTGCCAGCAGCTTCCTTCAGGCGGGAGCGAATAGACAGACCCAGTACTTC - TRBD2 TRBJ2-5 TRBV11-2
CASSPGQLAGKLFF TGCGCCAGCAGCCCCGGACAACTGGCAGGAAAACTGTTTTTT - - TRBJ1-4 TRBV10-2
CASSLDRPGELFF TGTGCCAGCAGCTTAGACAGGCCCGGGGAGCTGTTTTTT - - TRBJ2-2 TRBV11-2
CASREAGMDTGELFF TGTGCCAGCAGGGAGGCAGGAATGGACACCGGGGAGCTGTTTTTT - - TRBJ2-2 TRBV28
CASSLSGLAGGRPQFF TGTGCCAGCAGCTTATCCGGACTAGCGGGGGGTCGTCCGCAGTTCTTC - TRBD2 TRBJ2-1 TRBV7-3
CASSRQPGANSPLHF TGTGCCAGCAGTAGGCAGCCGGGGGCCAATTCACCCCTCCACTTT - - TRBJ1-6 TRBV12-3/TRBV12-4
CASSVFRGVQPQHF TGTGCCAGCAGTGTGTTCAGGGGAGTTCAGCCCCAGCATTTT - - TRBJ1-5 TRBV6-1
CASSYSSVSGRPNTQYF TGTGCCAGCAGTTACTCGAGTGTTAGCGGGAGGCCCAATACGCAGTATTTT - TRBD2 TRBJ2-3 TRBV6-2/TRBV6-3
CASSQGQATIYGYTF TGCGCCAGCAGCCAGGGACAGGCGACAATCTATGGCTACACCTTC many TRBD1 TRBJ1-2 TRBV5-1
CASSGGGTGRNEQFF TGTGCCAGCAGTGGGGGCGGGACGGGAAGGAATGAGCAGTTCTTC many - TRBJ2-1 TRBV2
CASSTRLAGGPVQETQYF TGTGCCAGCAGTACGAGACTAGCGGGAGGGCCGGTGCAAGAGACCCAGTACTTC few TRBD2 TRBJ2-5 TRBV27
CASSPPGLAGDNEQFF TGTGCCAGCAGCCCTCCGGGACTAGCGGGAGATAATGAGCAGTTCTTC - TRBD2 TRBJ2-1 TRBV25-1
CSAPPNRDEQFF TGCAGTGCTCCTCCGAACCGGGATGAGCAGTTCTTC few - TRBJ2-1 TRBV20-1
CASSQVDRGLEAFF TGCGCCAGCAGCCAGGTGGACAGGGGGCTTGAAGCTTTCTTT - TRBD1 TRBJ1-1 TRBV4-1
CASSLGGTSLSYEQYF TGCGCCAGCAGCTTGGGGGGGACTAGCCTTTCCTACGAGCAGTACTTC few TRBD2 TRBJ2-7 TRBV5-1
CASSYAAITGGKTEAFF TGTGCCAGCAGTTACGCTGCGATTACAGGGGGCAAAACTGAAGCTTTCTTT few TRBD1 TRBJ1-1 TRBV6-2/TRBV6-3
CATSGNQGVEQFF TGTGCCACCAGCGGGAATCAGGGGGTTGAGCAGTTCTTC - TRBD1 TRBJ2-1 TRBV15
CASSVVPGGETGELFF TGTGCCAGCAGCGTAGTGCCAGGGGGTGAAACCGGGGAGCTGTTTTTT - TRBD1 TRBJ2-2 TRBV9
CASSDAGVETQYF TGTGCCAGCAGTGACGCGGGGGTGGAGACCCAGTACTTC - TRBD2 TRBJ2-5 TRBV2
CASFPTEAFF TGTGCCAGTTTTCCCACTGAAGCTTTCTTT few - TRBJ1-1 TRBV19
CAGKTYNEQFF TGTGCCGGGAAGACGTACAATGAGCAGTTCTTC - - TRBJ2-1 TRBV11-3
CASSLGLAGFSYNEQFF TGTGCCAGCAGCTTGGGACTAGCGGGCTTCTCCTACAATGAGCAGTTCTTC few TRBD2 TRBJ2-1 TRBV5-6
CASSPSGQAQNSPLHF TGTGCCAGCAGTCCCTCGGGGCAGGCACAAAATTCACCCCTCCACTTT - - TRBJ1-6 TRBV28
CASSYDPRGRTEAFF TGTGCCAGCAGTTACGATCCCAGGGGACGAACTGAAGCTTTCTTT many - TRBJ1-1 TRBV6-5
CASSSLTGSYEQYF TGCGCCAGCAGCTCCCTGACAGGGTCCTACGAGCAGTACTTC many TRBD1 TRBJ2-7 TRBV5-1
CASSTTGTETQYF TGCGCCAGCAGCACCACAGGGACAGAGACCCAGTACTTC - - TRBJ2-5 TRBV5-1
CASSPSAGTTYEQYF TGTGCCAGCAGCCCCTCAGCGGGGACTACCTACGAGCAGTACTTC - TRBD2 TRBJ2-7 TRBV7-9
CASSLEGGSTYNEQFF TGTGCCAGCAGCTTAGAGGGGGGTAGTACCTACAATGAGCAGTTCTTC few - TRBJ2-1 TRBV7-8
CASSLGGGAANEQFF TGTGCCAGCAGCTTAGGCGGGGGGGCGGCCAATGAGCAGTTCTTC many TRBD2 TRBJ2-1 TRBV7-9
CASSMGTHRNEQYF TGTGCCAGTAGTATGGGGACCCACCGCAACGAGCAGTACTTC few - TRBJ2-7 TRBV19
CASSDSPEAPEAFF TGTGCCAGCAGTGACTCCCCCGAGGCTCCTGAAGCTTTCTTT - - TRBJ1-1 TRBV6-4
CASSFYGTGNEKLFF TGTGCCAGCAGTTTCTATGGGACAGGGAATGAAAAACTGTTTTTT few TRBD1 TRBJ1-4 TRBV28
CASEPGQGTDTQYF TGTGCCAGTGAACCGGGACAGGGCACAGATACGCAGTATTTT few TRBD1 TRBJ2-3 TRBV28
CASTDGRATGELFF TGCGCCAGCACGGACGGGAGGGCCACCGGGGAGCTGTTTTTT - TRBD2 TRBJ2-2 TRBV5-1
CASSLRLNTEAFF TGTGCCAGCAGCCTGAGGCTGAACACTGAAGCTTTCTTT - - TRBJ1-1 TRBV6-1
CASSVRGGGGDTQYF TGTGCCAGCAGTGTGAGAGGGGGAGGAGGGGATACGCAGTATTTT - - TRBJ2-3 TRBV6-1
CSVGGGFYNEQFF TGCAGCGTGGGCGGGGGGTTTTACAATGAGCAGTTCTTC once TRBD2 TRBJ2-1 TRBV29-1
CASSRGSSTDTQYF TGTGCCAGCAGCCGGGGATCTAGCACAGATACGCAGTATTTT - - TRBJ2-3 TRBV7-8
CSATRLAGVQRNEQFF TGCAGTGCAACGCGATTAGCGGGAGTGCAAAGAAATGAGCAGTTCTTC - TRBD2 TRBJ2-1 TRBV20-1
CASRPLLTRNTEAFF TGTGCCAGCAGGCCTCTCCTCACAAGGAACACTGAAGCTTTCTTT - - TRBJ1-1 TRBV6-2/TRBV6-3
CASSLEGNYEQYF TGTGCCAGCAGCTTAGAAGGAAACTACGAGCAGTACTTC many - TRBJ2-7 TRBV7-2
CSARGASGNTIYF TGCAGTGCTAGGGGGGCATCTGGAAACACCATATATTTT few - TRBJ1-3 TRBV20-1
CASSFWGGRGYEQYF TGTGCCAGCAGTTTTTGGGGCGGCCGAGGCTACGAGCAGTACTTC - - TRBJ2-7 TRBV27
CASSRPGTGTDTQYF TGTGCCAGCAGCCGACCCGGGACAGGGACAGATACGCAGTATTTT - TRBD1 TRBJ2-3 TRBV5-5